This entry lists 30 T cell receptor beta chains sequenced from one sample in a study of shared clonotypes between healthy human individuals. Method: immunoSEQ multiplex PCR; TCRdb's copy keeps in-frame clones and lacks some. The sample lists about 480,000 clones, over 75% occurring once. The sequenced sample consisted of PBMCs. Source of these receptors: a woman in her thirties or forties in good health. Some clones in this sample may be carry-over from other donors' samples.

This chain links TRBV28 with TRBJ2-4; 7 bases are a match to TRBD1. CDR3 length: 14 amino acids. With V trimmed by 3 bases and J by 6 bases, 5 bases remained unmatched. CDR1 and CDR2 from the germline V gene are MDHEN and SYDVKM. The CDR3: CASSFDRAVNIQYF. The CDR3 nucleotides are TGTGCCAGCAGTTTTGACAGGGCAGTAAACATTCAGTACTTC.

The chain couples TRBV6-6 to TRBJ1-5; TRBD1 matches at 7 bases. This CDR3 has 15 amino acids. Germline V gene data show CDR1 as MNHNY and CDR2 as SVGAGI (reference sequence). V was pared by 2 bases and J by 6 bases, with 7 bases of the junction left unmatched. This CDR3 is CASSYEGARFQPQHF. The DNA for the CDR3 is TGTGCCAGCAGTTACGAGGGGGCGAGGTTTCAGCCCCAGCATTTT.

V gene TRBV6-4 combines with J gene TRBJ2-5; D unresolved. Germline values: CDR1 MRHNA, CDR2 SNTAGT. The CDR3 sequence is 14 residues long. The V and J ends lost 5 bases and 1 base respectively, with 11 bases between them. The CDR3: CASSYPGPQETQYF. In DNA form, the CDR3 reads TGTGCCAGCAGTTACCCGGGCCCCCAAGAGACCCAGTACTTC.

The rearrangement links TRBV2 to TRBJ1-1; D possibly corresponds to TRBD1 (6 bases). This CDR3 spans 15 amino acids. Trimming took off 6 bases at V and 2 bases at J, with 16 bases between the two ends. Per the germline V gene, CDR1 is SNHLY and CDR2 is FYNNEI. For the CDR3, the DNA is TGTGCCAGCAGGCAGAGGACAGCCCATAACACTGAAGCTTTCTTT. Encoded protein: CASRQRTAHNTEAFF.

This chain connects TRBV27 to TRBJ1-1; D is possibly TRBD1 (6 bases). The CDR3 is 14 residues long. V lost 3 bases, J lost 3 bases, and 11 bases lay in between. Germline assignment: CDR1 MNHEY and CDR2 SMNVEV (reference sequence). DNA of the CDR3: TGTGCCAGCAGTTTCTCAGGGGCCTACACTGAAGCTTTCTTT. Protein sequence: CASSFSGAYTEAFF.

The rearrangement uses TRBV4-3 and TRBJ2-3, with 8 bases matching TRBD2. The trim removed 4 bases at V and 0 bases at J, leaving 9 bases unmatched. Germline values: CDR1 LGHNA, CDR2 YSLEER. The CDR3 is 17 amino acids. The CDR3 DNA reads TGCGCCAGCAGCCGGGCCTCTGCGGGAGGAAGCACAGATACGCAGTATTTT. This encodes CASSRASAGGSTDTQYF.

A single count supports this clone. The CDR3 nucleotides are TGTGCCAGCAGCGATGCGGGGACATGGAATGAGCAGTTCTTC. Its translation is CASSDAGTWNEQFF. The chain is built from TRBV9 and TRBJ2-1, with D possibly being TRBD1 or TRBD2 (6 bases each). V lost 3 bases to trimming and J lost 7 bases, with 14 bases between them. Germline V gene lookup returns CDR1 SGDLS and CDR2 YYNGEE. The CDR3 is 14 amino acids.

This sequence joins TRBV27 and TRBJ2-1; D ambiguous. The germline V gene has CDR1 MNHEY and CDR2 SMNVEV (reference sequence). The V and J ends lost 2 bases and 0 bases respectively, with 8 bases between them. The CDR3 is 15 amino acids. For the CDR3, the DNA is TGTGCCAGCAGTTTACAGCTCGGCTCCTACAATGAGCAGTTCTTC. Translation gives CASSLQLGSYNEQFF.

This clone appeared once. This chain joins TRBV6-1 and TRBJ1-2; D might be TRBD1 (5 bases). There are 14 residues in the CDR3. Germline loops: CDR1 MNHNS, CDR2 SASEGT. The V end lost 6 bases, the J end lost 6 bases, and 17 bases lay between the germline ends. The CDR3 region has the DNA TGTGCCAGCAGCCCAGAGCGGGGGAGTCATGGCTACACCTTC. Translated: CASSPERGSHGYTF.

The V gene is TRBV11-2, the J gene TRBJ1-4; no definite D call. The CDR3 covers 13 residues. Germline loops: CDR1 SGHAT, CDR2 FQNNGV. V was trimmed by 5 bases and J by 8 bases, leaving 12 bases between them. CDR3 loop: CASSLSPGEKLFF. The CDR3 DNA sequence: TGTGCCAGCAGCCTCAGCCCAGGAGAAAAACTGTTTTTT.

In its sample, this clone was seen once. V gene TRBV7-9 combines with J gene TRBJ2-7, with 7 bases fitting TRBD2. The CDR3 is 14 residues long. V was clipped by 5 bases and J by 6 bases; unmatched bases: 10. Germline V gene sequence: CDR1 SEHNR, CDR2 FQNEAQ (reference sequence). The CDR3: CASSPRGGESEQYF. The CDR3 nucleotides are TGTGCCAGCAGCCCCCGGGGAGGGGAGAGCGAGCAGTACTTC. Together with reference TRBV7-9 and TRBJ2-7, the CDR3 gives the full variable domain: DTGVSQNPRHKITKRGQNVTFRCDPISEHNRLYWYRQTLGQGPEFLTYFQNEAQLEKSRLLSDRFSAERPKGSFSTLEIQRTEQGDSAMYLCASSPRGGESEQYFGPGTRLTVT.

The V and J genes are TRBV29-1 and TRBJ2-3; D not certain. The length of the CDR3 is 13 residues. CDR1 and CDR2 (germline): SQVTM, ANQGSEA. Trimming removed 2 bases from V and 2 bases from J, with 8 bases in between. The CDR3 loop reads CSVELGNTDTQYF. CDR3 nucleotides: TGCAGCGTTGAACTTGGCAACACAGATACGCAGTATTTT.

The V gene is TRBV7-2, the J gene TRBJ1-1; 7 nucleotides match TRBD1. The ends lost 1 base at V and 7 bases at J; junction bases unmatched: 3. Germline loops: CDR1 SGHTA, CDR2 FQGNSA. CDR3 length equals 13 residues. The CDR3 protein is CASSLGQGDEAFF. The CDR3 DNA is TGTGCCAGCAGCTTAGGACAGGGAGATGAAGCTTTCTTT.

The chain couples TRBV2 to TRBJ1-1; D gene ambiguous. V was clipped by 7 bases and J by 0 bases, with 15 bases between them. This CDR3 has 15 residues. CDR1 is SNHLY and CDR2 is FYNNEI in the germline V gene. The CDR3 loop is CASTPRRQVNTEAFF. CDR3 nucleotides: TGTGCCAGCACCCCCCGCCGGCAGGTGAACACTGAAGCTTTCTTT. The full variable domain, its missing parts supplied by reference TRBV2 and TRBJ1-1, is EPEVTQTPSHQVTQMGQEVILRCVPISNHLYFYWYRQILGQKVEFLVSFYNNEISEKSEIFDDQFSVERPDGSNFTLKIRSTKLEDSAMYFCASTPRRQVNTEAFFGQGTRLTVV.

The chain carries TRBV5-1 and TRBJ1-2; 7 nucleotides line up with TRBD1. The V and J ends lost 5 bases and 4 bases, in that order; junction bases with no gene match: 8. There are 14 residues in the CDR3. Germline CDR1 and CDR2: SGHRS and YFSETQ. The CDR3 DNA reads as TGCGCCAGCAGAGTGGAAAGGGGGCTCTATGGCTACACCTTC. Translated: CASRVERGLYGYTF. The full variable domain, rest sourced from reference TRBV5-1 and TRBJ1-2, is KAGVTQTPRYLIKTRGQQVTLSCSPISGHRSVSWYQQTPGQGLQFLFEYFSETQRNKGNFPGRFSGRQFSNSRSEMNVSTLELGDSALYLCASRVERGLYGYTFGSGTRLTVV.

J is TRBJ2-1 and V is TRBV5-4; D may be TRBD2 (5 bases). Trimming stripped 4 bases from V and 3 bases from J, with 11 bases between. The CDR3 sequence is 14 residues long. Germline V CDR1 and CDR2: SGHNT, YYREEE (reference sequence). The CDR3 region is CASSDRLNYNEQFF. The CDR3 nucleotides read TGTGCCAGCAGCGATCGACTAAACTACAATGAGCAGTTCTTC.

This clone was seen at least ten times. This chain uses TRBV7-9 with TRBJ1-5; the D is unclear. The CDR3 has 15 residues. Deletions cut 1 base from V and 2 bases from J, with 9 bases between. Looked up from germline, CDR1 is SEHNR and CDR2 is FQNEAQ (reference sequence). CDR3 loop: CASSLDGSGNQPQHF. CDR3 nucleotide sequence: TGTGCCAGCAGCTTAGATGGTTCCGGCAATCAGCCCCAGCATTTT.

The CDR3 region has the DNA TGTGCCAGCAGCCATGGGGACAGATACCGCACAGATACGCAGTATTTT. Translation gives CASSHGDRYRTDTQYF. The V and J genes are TRBV11-3 and TRBJ2-3; 7 bases map to TRBD1. CDR1 and CDR2 from the germline V gene are SGHNT and YENEEA. Trimming cost V 5 bases and J 1 base; bases outside gene matches: 9. This CDR3 is built from 16 residues.

The chain couples TRBV6-6 to TRBJ1-1, with unresolved D. The V end lost 2 bases, the J end lost 0 bases, and 7 bases lay between the germline ends. Germline V CDR1 and CDR2: MNHNY, SVGAGI (reference sequence). This CDR3 region has 14 residues. The CDR3 loop is CASSYGGMNTEAFF. CDR3 coding DNA: TGTGCCAGCAGTTACGGAGGTATGAACACTGAAGCTTTCTTT.

This clone was seen at least ten times. CDR3 protein: CASSLGGLSSYEQYF. CDR3 coding DNA: TGTGCCAGCAGCTTAGGTGGCCTCAGCTCCTACGAGCAGTACTTC. The V call is TRBV7-8, the J call TRBJ2-7; no reliable D call. The CDR3 spans 15 residues. Germline-derived CDR1 and CDR2 are SGHVS and FQNEAQ. Trimming removed 1 base from V and 0 bases from J, with 10 bases in between. The variable domain in full, with the rest retrieved from reference TRBV7-8 and TRBJ2-7, is GAGVSQSPRYKVAKRGQDVALRCDPISGHVSLFWYQQALGQGPEFLTYFQNEAQLDKSGLPSDRFFAERPEGSVSTLKIQRTQQEDSAVYLCASSLGGLSSYEQYFGPGTRLTVT.

The chain combines TRBV6-1 with TRBJ2-2; 7 positions match TRBD2. The CDR3 runs to 14 residues. V trimming: 6 bases; J trimming: 5 bases; junction bases outside the gene matches: 6. Per the germline V gene, CDR1 is MNHNS and CDR2 is SASEGT. CDR3 amino acids: CASRRELATGELFF. CDR3 sequence (DNA): TGTGCCAGCAGGCGGGAGTTAGCTACCGGGGAGCTGTTTTTT.

The chain links TRBV6-6 to TRBJ1-5; D remains unclear. V gave up 5 bases and J gave up 5 bases, with 7 bases separating them. Germline lookup yields CDR1 MNHNY and CDR2 SVGAGI (reference sequence). This CDR3 is built from 12 residues. CDR3 in amino acids: CASSREDQPQHF. The CDR3 DNA sequence: TGTGCCAGCAGTCGCGAGGATCAGCCCCAGCATTTT.

The genes are TRBV14 and TRBJ2-2; 7 nucleotides match TRBD1. The CDR3 runs to 14 residues. Germline CDR1 reads SGHDN; CDR2 reads FVKESK. Trimming removed 7 bases from V and 1 base from J; junction bases left unmatched: 3. In DNA, the CDR3 is TGTGCCAGCAAGACAGGGCTGAACACCGGGGAGCTGTTTTTT. Amino acids: CASKTGLNTGELFF.

The table lists this clone with a count of one. The chain couples TRBV11-3 to TRBJ2-5, with D perhaps matching TRBD1 or TRBD2 (9 bases each). The CDR3 runs to 17 residues. V was clipped by 5 bases and J by 5 bases, with 24 bases between them. Germline CDR1 SGHNT, CDR2 YENEEA. CDR3 nucleotides: TGTGCCAGCAGCCGACAGGGGGGATTAGCGGGAGTTGAGACCCAGTACTTC. Protein: CASSRQGGLAGVETQYF.

This clone turned up a few times. J is TRBJ2-1 and V is TRBV19, with 9 positions matching TRBD2. V lost 4 bases to trimming and J lost 5 bases; unmatched junction nucleotides: 6. This CDR3 has 15 residues. Germline V lookup: CDR1 LNHDA, CDR2 SQIVND (reference sequence). CDR3 loop: CASSTAGGPNNEQFF. CDR3 sequence (DNA): TGTGCCAGTAGTACAGCGGGAGGCCCGAACAATGAGCAGTTCTTC.

The rearrangement links TRBV28 to TRBJ1-2; TRBD1 might be the D (5 bases). Germline lookup yields CDR1 MDHEN and CDR2 SYDVKM. Trimming pared 6 bases from V and 8 bases from J, leaving 25 bases between. CDR3 length equals 16 residues. CDR3 residues: CASSYPARSRGGGYTF. The CDR3 nucleotides read TGTGCCAGCAGCTATCCGGCGAGGTCGAGGGGCGGAGGCTACACCTTC.

This clone was found many times. The CDR3 DNA follows: TGTGCCAGCTCACCAGAGGCAGGTACCAATGAGCAGTTCTTC. Protein: CASSPEAGTNEQFF. The V call is TRBV18, the J call TRBJ2-1; no firm D call. V was pared by 2 bases and J by 6 bases, with 11 bases between. CDR3 length: 14 residues. Germline V gene data show CDR1 as KGHSH and CDR2 as LQKENI.

Concerning this clone: The sample holds other DNA sequences that translate to the same CDR3. The V call is TRBV2, the J call TRBJ2-2, with 10 positions matching TRBD2. The V gene end was trimmed by 3 bases and the J gene end by 7 bases; junction bases not matched to a gene: 5. The CDR3 is made up of 15 amino acids. CDR1 SNHLY and CDR2 FYNNEI come from the germline V gene. CDR3 coding DNA: TGTGCCAGCAGTGAGTTAGCGGGAGGAGTCGGGGAGCTGTTTTTT. Translating it yields CASSELAGGVGELFF.

J is TRBJ2-1 and V is TRBV19, with D perhaps TRBD2 (6 bases). V was pared by 3 bases and J by 5 bases, with 11 bases between. This CDR3 spans 14 amino acids. The V gene's germline CDR1 is LNHDA and CDR2 SQIVND (reference sequence). CDR3 nucleotides: TGTGCCAGTAGTATGGTCGGAGGGCACAATGAGCAGTTCTTC. It yields the protein CASSMVGGHNEQFF.

Here the CDR3 DNA reads TGTGCCAGCAGCTTAAGAGGGGGCGCCGGCACAGATACGCAGTATTTT. It is translated as CASSLRGGAGTDTQYF. The chain employs TRBV7-3 and TRBJ2-3, with TRBD1 matching 7 bases. Germline CDR1 is SGHTA and CDR2 is FQGTGA. CDR3 length equals 16 residues. V lost 1 base and J lost 1; bases outside the gene matches: 5.